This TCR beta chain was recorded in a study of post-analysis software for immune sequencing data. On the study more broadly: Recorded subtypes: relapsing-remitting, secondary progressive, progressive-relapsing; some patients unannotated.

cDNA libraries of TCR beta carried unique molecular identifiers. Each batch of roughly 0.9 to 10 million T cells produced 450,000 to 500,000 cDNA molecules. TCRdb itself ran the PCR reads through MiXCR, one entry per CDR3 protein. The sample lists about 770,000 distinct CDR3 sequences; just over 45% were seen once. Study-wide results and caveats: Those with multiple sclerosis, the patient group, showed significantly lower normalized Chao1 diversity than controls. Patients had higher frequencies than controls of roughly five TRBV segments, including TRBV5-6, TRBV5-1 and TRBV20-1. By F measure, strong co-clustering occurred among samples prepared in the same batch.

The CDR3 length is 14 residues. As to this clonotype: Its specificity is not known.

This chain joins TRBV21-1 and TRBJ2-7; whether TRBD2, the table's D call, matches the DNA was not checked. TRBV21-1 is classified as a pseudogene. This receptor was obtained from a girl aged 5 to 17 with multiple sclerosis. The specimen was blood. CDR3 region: CASSPTILPYEQYF. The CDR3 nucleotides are TGTGCCAGCAGCCCTACCATCCTCCCCTACGAGCAGTACTTC.